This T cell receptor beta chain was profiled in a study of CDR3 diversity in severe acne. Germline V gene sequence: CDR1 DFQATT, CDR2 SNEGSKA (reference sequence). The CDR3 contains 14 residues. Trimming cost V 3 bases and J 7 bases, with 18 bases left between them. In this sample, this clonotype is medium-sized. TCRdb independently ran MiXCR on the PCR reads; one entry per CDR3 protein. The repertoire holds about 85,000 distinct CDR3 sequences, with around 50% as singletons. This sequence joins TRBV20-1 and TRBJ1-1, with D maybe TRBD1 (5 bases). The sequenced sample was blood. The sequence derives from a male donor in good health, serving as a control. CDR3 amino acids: CSASHHMGEIEAFF. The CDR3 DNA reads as TGCAGTGCTAGCCACCATATGGGGGAAATTGAAGCTTTCTTT.